The 29 T cell receptor beta chains below were found in one sample sequenced in a study of T-cell memory formation after mild COVID-19. TCRdb re-derived calls from the 5' RACE reads in MiXCR, one entry per CDR3 protein. The profile covers roughly 620,000 distinct CDR3 sequences, with 18% appearing a single time and 12% taken by the ten largest. The specimen sequenced was PBMCs or a T cell subset sorted from them (not recorded which). The receptors here all came from an adult woman who had mild COVID-19 (a few samples of this study predate the infection). Cell type and time point are not known.

This clonotype has more than one count but fewer than ten. The V call is TRBV3-1, the J call TRBJ1-1; no definite D call. The V gene's germline CDR1 is LGHDT and CDR2 YNNKEL (reference sequence). The ends were cut back, 2 bases at V and 1 base at J, with 2 bases in the middle. CDR3 length: 12 residues. The CDR3 coding sequence is TGTGCCAGCAGCCAACCGAACACTGAAGCTTTCTTT. Translated, it gives CASSQPNTEAFF. The full variable domain, completed using reference TRBV3-1 and TRBJ1-1, is DTAVSQTPKYLVTQMGNDKSIKCEQNLGHDTMYWYKQDSKKFLKIMFSYNNKELIINETVPNRFSPKSPDKAHLNLHINSLELGDSAVYFCASSQPNTEAFFGQGTRLTVV.

The chain uses TRBV5-4 and TRBJ1-1; D is undetermined. Germline loops: CDR1 SGHNT, CDR2 YYREEE (reference sequence). Trimming pared 4 bases from V and 0 bases from J, leaving 16 bases between. The CDR3 contains 16 residues. The CDR3, as DNA: TGTGCCAGCAGCGCCGGACGGAACCTCATGAACACTGAAGCTTTCTTT. It is translated as CASSAGRNLMNTEAFF.

The rearrangement joins TRBV5-5 to TRBJ2-7, with D tentatively TRBD1 (6 bases). Germline loops: CDR1 SGHKS, CDR2 YYEKEE (reference sequence). The CDR3 loop spans 14 amino acids. Deletions cut 4 bases from V and 2 bases from J, with 13 bases between. The CDR3 bases are TGTGCCAGCAGCCCTGGGACACCGGCCTACGAGCAGTACTTC. Protein: CASSPGTPAYEQYF. The entire variable domain, with the rest obtained from reference TRBV5-5 and TRBJ2-7, is as follows: DAGVTQSPTHLIKTRGQQVTLRCSPISGHKSVSWYQQVLGQGPQFIFQYYEKEERGRGNFPDRFSARQFPNYSSELNVNALLLGDSALYLCASSPGTPAYEQYFGPGTRLTVT.

This clonotype occurred a few times. The chain joins TRBV27 to TRBJ2-2, with D unclear. Germline CDR1 reads MNHEY; CDR2 reads SMNVEV (reference sequence). Trimming left V 4 bases short and J 1 base short, with 7 bases between. CDR3 length equals 14 residues. Here the CDR3 DNA reads TGTGCCAGCAGTTCTAGACAGAACACCGGGGAGCTGTTTTTT. This encodes CASSSRQNTGELFF.

This chain joins TRBV6-2 or TRBV6-3 and TRBJ2-1; 7 bases align to TRBD2. The germline gives CDR1 MNHEY, CDR2 SVGEGT. The junction had 12 bases not matched to a gene; V was cut back by 6 bases and J by 7 bases. The CDR3 sequence is 15 residues long. The CDR3 reads CASRPREATPNEQFF. The CDR3 nucleotides are TGTGCCAGCAGACCCCGGGAGGCCACACCTAATGAGCAGTTCTTC.

This clonotype was observed a few times. V usage is TRBV5-1 and J usage is TRBJ1-1; D is uncertain. Germline V gives CDR1 SGHRS, CDR2 YFSETQ. The V and J ends lost 0 bases and 3 bases respectively, with 15 bases between them. The CDR3 extends over 16 amino acids. The CDR3 region is CASSLEVARRDTEAFF. The CDR3 DNA is TGCGCCAGCAGCTTGGAAGTCGCCAGGAGGGACACTGAAGCTTTCTTT.

This clonotype was found a few times. The rearrangement uses TRBV10-3 and TRBJ2-1; D gene unclear. The ends were cut back, 2 bases at V and 0 bases at J, with 11 bases in the middle. The CDR3 contains 16 residues. Germline assignment: CDR1 ENHRY and CDR2 SYGVKD. CDR3 region: CAISERHSSSYNEQFF. CDR3 DNA: TGTGCCATCAGTGAGAGGCACAGCAGCTCCTACAATGAGCAGTTCTTC.

CDR3 sequence reads: CASSPRTGGGYNEQFF. In DNA form, the CDR3 reads TGTGCCAGCAGTCCGAGGACAGGGGGGGGGTACAATGAGCAGTTCTTC. The chain joins TRBV6-1 to TRBJ2-1; 10 bases line up with TRBD1. V lost 5 bases, J lost 4 bases, and 8 bases stayed unmatched. CDR3 length: 16 residues. The germline V gene encodes CDR1 MNHNS and CDR2 SASEGT.

The CDR3 reads CASSGVNTEAFF. CDR3 in DNA: TGTGCCAGCAGTGGAGTGAACACTGAAGCTTTCTTT. The V call is TRBV2, the J call TRBJ1-1; the D is unclear. The germline CDR1 and CDR2 sequences are SNHLY and FYNNEI. V gave up 4 bases and J gave up 0 bases, with 3 bases separating them. This CDR3 spans 12 amino acids.

This clonotype was seen a few times. The chain employs TRBV7-7 and TRBJ2-5; weak D call: TRBD1 (6 bases). With 5 bases removed from V and 0 bases from J, the gap between germline ends came to 10 bases. Germline V lookup: CDR1 SSHAT, CDR2 FNYEAQ (reference sequence). CDR3 length equals 14 residues. The CDR3 region is CASSPQGYQETQYF. As DNA, the CDR3 is TGTGCCAGCAGCCCTCAGGGGTACCAAGAGACCCAGTACTTC.

This clonotype was seen more than once but under ten times. The chain employs TRBV7-9 and TRBJ1-5; 7 positions agree with TRBD1. The CDR3 loop spans 15 amino acids. V lost 7 bases and J lost 4; bases outside the gene matches: 10. CDR1 SEHNR and CDR2 FQNEAQ come from the germline V gene (reference sequence). The chain's CDR3 is CASNRTGKGNQPQHF. Written as DNA, the CDR3 is TGTGCCAGCAACAGGACAGGCAAAGGTAATCAGCCCCAGCATTTT. Complete variable domain (other parts from reference TRBV7-9 and TRBJ1-5): DTGVSQNPRHKITKRGQNVTFRCDPISEHNRLYWYRQTLGQGPEFLTYFQNEAQLEKSRLLSDRFSAERPKGSFSTLEIQRTEQGDSAMYLCASNRTGKGNQPQHFGDGTRLSIL.

The chain combines TRBV5-1 with TRBJ2-3; TRBD2 matches 10 bases. The V gene's germline CDR1 is SGHRS and CDR2 YFSETQ. The V segment lost 0 bases and the J segment 5 bases; nucleotides outside the gene matches: 12. The CDR3 has 18 amino acids. CDR3 protein: CASSLGNGGSGGRDTQYF. The CDR3 DNA reads TGCGCCAGCAGCTTGGGCAACGGAGGTAGCGGGGGGAGAGATACGCAGTATTTT.

This clonotype has a handful of counts. This sequence joins TRBV20-1 and TRBJ2-5; D is possibly TRBD1 or TRBD2 (5 bases each). Germline CDR1 DFQATT, CDR2 SNEGSKA (reference sequence). V lost 6 bases and J 4 bases, leaving 18 bases between the germline ends. CDR3 length equals 14 residues. CDR3 DNA sequence: TGCAGTGCACGCCCGGTCGAGGGGCGAGAGACCCAGTACTTC. It yields the protein CSARPVEGRETQYF.

This chain links TRBV20-1 with TRBJ2-7; TRBD2 agrees at 7 bases. The CDR3 extends over 13 amino acids. Trimming took 6 bases from V and 5 from J; bases not matched to a gene: 10. The germline V gene encodes CDR1 DFQATT and CDR2 SNEGSKA (reference sequence). CDR3 DNA: TGCAGTGCCACCCAATTGGGGGGGGACGAGCAGTACTTC. The encoded protein is CSATQLGGDEQYF.

There are a few counts of this clonotype. The gene calls are TRBV12-3 or TRBV12-4 and TRBJ2-4, with a possible D match to TRBD2 (6 bases). The CDR3 runs 17 residues. Trimming cost V 6 bases and J 6 bases, with 24 bases left between them. The CDR3 reads CASSRPPSGLGGNIQYF. Written as DNA, the CDR3 is TGTGCCAGCAGCCGACCTCCGAGCGGTTTGGGGGGAAACATTCAGTACTTC.

The V and J genes are TRBV12-3 or TRBV12-4 and TRBJ2-1; D unclear. The length of the CDR3 is 13 residues. V was pared by 6 bases and J by 6 bases, with 12 bases between. Here the CDR3 DNA reads TGTGCCAGCAGCCTAGGGAAGTCCAATGAGCAGTTCTTC. Translated: CASSLGKSNEQFF.

The V and J genes are TRBV20-1 and TRBJ1-3; the D gene is possibly TRBD1 (5 bases). This CDR3 contains 15 residues. Trimming left V 1 base short and J 3 bases short, with 13 bases between. Per the germline V gene, CDR1 is DFQATT and CDR2 is SNEGSKA (reference sequence). CDR3 in amino acids: CSARGGGNFGNTIYF. In nucleotides, the CDR3 is TGCAGTGCTAGAGGCGGGGGGAACTTTGGAAACACCATATATTTT.

This clonotype was seen a handful of times. The rearrangement uses TRBV6-5 and TRBJ2-7; TRBD2 matches 14 bases. Per the germline V gene, CDR1 is MNHEY and CDR2 is SVGAGI. Germline trimming cut 5 bases from V and 7 bases from J; bases unmatched to any gene: 10. This CDR3 comprises 16 residues. CDR3 nucleotides: TGTGCCAGCAGTAGAGAGCCGGGACTAGCGGGAGATGAGCAGTACTTC. Encoded protein: CASSREPGLAGDEQYF.

V is TRBV20-1 and J is TRBJ1-2, with D possibly TRBD1 on 5 matching bases. This CDR3 region has 14 residues. V was trimmed by 0 bases and J by 4 bases, leaving 12 bases between them. CDR1 is DFQATT, CDR2 SNEGSKA, per germline (reference sequence). The CDR3 bases are TGCAGTGCTAGAGATAAGGACAAGTTCTATGGCTACACCTTC. This codes for CSARDKDKFYGYTF.

The J gene is TRBJ2-3, the V gene TRBV12-3 or TRBV12-4; D assignment may be TRBD1 or TRBD2 (6 bases each). The CDR3 is made up of 13 amino acids. Between the trimmed V and J ends, which lost 6 bases and 3 bases, there was a span of 10 bases. The CDR3 nucleotides are TGTGCCAGCAGGAGGGGGGCAACAGATACGCAGTATTTT. Residues: CASRRGATDTQYF.

V is TRBV7-6 and J is TRBJ1-6, with D unresolved. Germline V CDR1 and CDR2: SGHVS, FNYEAQ. The CDR3 has 14 amino acids. Between the trimmed V and J ends, which lost 5 bases and 5 bases, there was a span of 10 bases. The CDR3 loop is CASSRTVNNSPLHF. As DNA, the CDR3 is TGTGCCAGCAGCAGGACTGTAAATAATTCACCCCTCCACTTT.

This chain connects TRBV20-1 to TRBJ1-5, with 8 bases matching TRBD1. V dropped 6 bases and J dropped 3; count of bases not matched to a gene: 10. Germline V gives CDR1 DFQATT, CDR2 SNEGSKA (reference sequence). This CDR3 has 15 amino acids. The CDR3: CSARDRQGFNQPQHF. CDR3 coding DNA: TGCAGTGCGCGGGATAGACAGGGGTTCAATCAGCCCCAGCATTTT.

Many counts were recorded for this clonotype. The rearrangement joins TRBV6-6 to TRBJ1-1; 7 bases are a match to TRBD1. The CDR3 is made up of 14 amino acids. J lost 0 bases, V lost 5 bases, and 3 bases had no gene match. Germline CDR1 MNHNY, CDR2 SVGAGI (reference sequence). In nucleotides, the CDR3 is TGTGCCAGCAGTGCCGGGACAGTGAACACTGAAGCTTTCTTT. Protein: CASSAGTVNTEAFF.

This sequence joins TRBV21-1 and TRBJ2-7. TRBV21-1 represents a pseudogene. The CDR3 extends over 10 amino acids. In DNA, the CDR3 is TGTGCCAGCAGCAATCGCTTTCCGTACTTC. Its translation is CASSNRFPYF.

The chain uses TRBV24-1 and TRBJ1-2; D might be TRBD1 (6 bases). CDR3 length equals 17 residues. Trimming cost V 3 bases and J 4 bases, with 20 bases left between them. Germline V gene lookup returns CDR1 KGHDR and CDR2 SFDVKD. The CDR3, as DNA: TGTGCCACCAGTGATCCCCCAGGCAGGGGCCTCAGCTATGGCTACACCTTC. Protein: CATSDPPGRGLSYGYTF.

V and J are TRBV6-5 and TRBJ1-2, with D possibly being TRBD1 (5 bases). V shed 3 bases and J shed 4 bases, with 9 bases lying between them. CDR1 is MNHEY and CDR2 is SVGAGI in the germline V gene. The CDR3 consists of 13 residues. The CDR3 here is CASSYTGGYGYTF. The DNA for the CDR3 is TGTGCCAGCAGTTATACAGGCGGCTATGGCTACACCTTC.

This clonotype was detected only a few times. The chain recombines TRBV27 with TRBJ2-3; perhaps TRBD2 as D (5 bases). This CDR3 comprises 15 residues. Germline V gene lookup returns CDR1 MNHEY and CDR2 SMNVEV (reference sequence). V was shortened by 5 bases and J by 3 bases, with 15 bases between the two germline ends. The CDR3 region has the DNA TGTGCCAGCAGTACAATCCGGGATAAGACAGATACGCAGTATTTT. Translation: CASSTIRDKTDTQYF.

This clonotype was counted at least ten times. V and J are TRBV29-1 and TRBJ2-4; unclear D gene. With 0 bases removed from V and 0 bases from J, the gap between germline ends came to 9 bases. This CDR3 contains 15 residues. Germline lookup yields CDR1 SQVTM and CDR2 ANQGSEA. CDR3 loop: CSVEDGSLAKNIQYF. CDR3 in DNA: TGCAGCGTTGAAGATGGATCTCTAGCCAAAAACATTCAGTACTTC.

The chain carries TRBV5-1 and TRBJ1-2, with 10 nucleotides matching TRBD1. This CDR3 is 14 amino acids long. Germline trimming cut 4 bases from V and 7 bases from J; bases unmatched to any gene: 7. Germline CDR1 is SGHRS and CDR2 is YFSETQ. This CDR3 is CASSVGQGFGGYTF. The DNA of the CDR3 is TGCGCCAGCAGCGTGGGACAGGGGTTTGGTGGCTACACCTTC. The variable domain in full, completed from reference TRBV5-1 and TRBJ1-2, reads KAGVTQTPRYLIKTRGQQVTLSCSPISGHRSVSWYQQTPGQGLQFLFEYFSETQRNKGNFPGRFSGRQFSNSRSEMNVSTLELGDSALYLCASSVGQGFGGYTFGSGTRLTVV.